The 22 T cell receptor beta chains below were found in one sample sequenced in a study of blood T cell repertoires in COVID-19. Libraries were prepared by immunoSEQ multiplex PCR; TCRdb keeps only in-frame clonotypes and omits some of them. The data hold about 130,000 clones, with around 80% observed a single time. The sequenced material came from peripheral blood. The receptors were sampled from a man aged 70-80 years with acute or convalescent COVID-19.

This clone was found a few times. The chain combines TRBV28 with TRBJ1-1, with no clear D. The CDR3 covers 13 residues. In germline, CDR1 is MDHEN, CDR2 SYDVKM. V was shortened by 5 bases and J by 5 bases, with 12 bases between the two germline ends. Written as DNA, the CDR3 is TGTGCCAGCAGTCCGATAACGGGGACTGAAGCTTTCTTT. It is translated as CASSPITGTEAFF.

The DNA for the CDR3 is TGTGCCAGCAGTTCGGGGGGGCGGGGGAATTCACCCCTCCACTTT. Its translation is CASSSGGRGNSPLHF. This sequence joins TRBV27 and TRBJ1-6, with D tentatively TRBD1 (6 bases). CDR1 is MNHEY, CDR2 SMNVEV, per germline (reference sequence). V lost 4 bases and J 7 bases, leaving 14 bases between the germline ends. The CDR3 sequence is 15 residues long.

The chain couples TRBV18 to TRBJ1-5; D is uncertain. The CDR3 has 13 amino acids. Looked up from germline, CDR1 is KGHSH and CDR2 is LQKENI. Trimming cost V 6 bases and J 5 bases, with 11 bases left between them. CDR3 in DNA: TGTGCCAGCTCCCCGGACGGGGATCAGCCCCAGCATTTT. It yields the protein CASSPDGDQPQHF.

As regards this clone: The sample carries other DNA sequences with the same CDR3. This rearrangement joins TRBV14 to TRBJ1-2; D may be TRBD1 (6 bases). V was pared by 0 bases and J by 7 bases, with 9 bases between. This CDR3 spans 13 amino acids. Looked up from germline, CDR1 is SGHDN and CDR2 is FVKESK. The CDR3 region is CASSQDRGGGYTF. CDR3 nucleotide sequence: TGTGCCAGCAGCCAAGATCGAGGGGGTGGCTACACCTTC.

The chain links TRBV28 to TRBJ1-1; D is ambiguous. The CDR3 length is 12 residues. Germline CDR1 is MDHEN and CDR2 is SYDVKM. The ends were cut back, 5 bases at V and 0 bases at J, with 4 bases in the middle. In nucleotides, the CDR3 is TGTGCCAGCAGTCAGATGAACACTGAAGCTTTCTTT. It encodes CASSQMNTEAFF.

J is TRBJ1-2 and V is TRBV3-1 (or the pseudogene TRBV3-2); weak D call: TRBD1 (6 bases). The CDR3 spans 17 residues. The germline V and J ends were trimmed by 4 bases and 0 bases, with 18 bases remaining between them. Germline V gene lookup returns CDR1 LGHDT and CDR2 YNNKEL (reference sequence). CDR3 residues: CASSPGTPSPANYGYTF. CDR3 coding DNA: TGTGCCAGCAGCCCCGGGACACCCTCGCCAGCTAACTATGGCTACACCTTC.

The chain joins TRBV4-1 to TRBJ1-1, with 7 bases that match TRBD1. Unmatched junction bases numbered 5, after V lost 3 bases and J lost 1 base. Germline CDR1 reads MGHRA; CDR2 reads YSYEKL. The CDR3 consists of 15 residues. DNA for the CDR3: TGCGCCAGCAGCCACGGGGGACAGCCGAACACTGAAGCTTTCTTT. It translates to CASSHGGQPNTEAFF.

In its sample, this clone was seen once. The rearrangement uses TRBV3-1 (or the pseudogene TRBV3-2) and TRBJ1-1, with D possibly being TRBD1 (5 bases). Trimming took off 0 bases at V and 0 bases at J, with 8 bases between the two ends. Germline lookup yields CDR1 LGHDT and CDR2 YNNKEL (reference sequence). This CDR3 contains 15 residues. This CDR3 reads CASSQEAGMNTEAFF. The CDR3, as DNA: TGTGCCAGCAGCCAAGAGGCAGGGATGAACACTGAAGCTTTCTTT.

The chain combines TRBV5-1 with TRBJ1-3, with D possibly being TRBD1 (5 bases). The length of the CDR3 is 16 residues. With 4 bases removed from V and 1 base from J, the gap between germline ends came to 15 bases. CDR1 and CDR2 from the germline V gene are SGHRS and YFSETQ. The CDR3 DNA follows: TGCGCCAGCAGCCCACCAGGCGACAGTTCTGGAAACACCATATATTTT. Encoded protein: CASSPPGDSSGNTIYF.

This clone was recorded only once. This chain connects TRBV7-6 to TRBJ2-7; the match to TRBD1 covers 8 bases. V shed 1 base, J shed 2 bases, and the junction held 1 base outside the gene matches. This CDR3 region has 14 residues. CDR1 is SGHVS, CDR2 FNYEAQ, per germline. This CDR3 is CASSLDRGAYEQYF. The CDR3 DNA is TGTGCCAGCAGCTTAGACAGGGGGGCCTACGAGCAGTACTTC.

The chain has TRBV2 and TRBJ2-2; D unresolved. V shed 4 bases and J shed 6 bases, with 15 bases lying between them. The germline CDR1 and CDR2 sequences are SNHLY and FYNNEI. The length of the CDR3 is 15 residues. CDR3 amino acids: CASSAGGLLSGELFF. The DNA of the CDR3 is TGTGCCAGCAGTGCAGGTGGTCTGTTGTCCGGGGAGCTGTTTTTT. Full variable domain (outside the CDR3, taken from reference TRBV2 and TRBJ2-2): EPEVTQTPSHQVTQMGQEVILRCVPISNHLYFYWYRQILGQKVEFLVSFYNNEISEKSEIFDDQFSVERPDGSNFTLKIRSTKLEDSAMYFCASSAGGLLSGELFFGEGSRLTVL.

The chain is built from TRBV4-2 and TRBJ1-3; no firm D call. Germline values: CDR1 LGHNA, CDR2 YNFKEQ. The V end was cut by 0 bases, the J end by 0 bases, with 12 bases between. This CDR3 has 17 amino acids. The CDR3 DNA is TGTGCCAGCAGCCAAGAGTCGAGTAGCGCCTCTGGAAACACCATATATTTT. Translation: CASSQESSSASGNTIYF.

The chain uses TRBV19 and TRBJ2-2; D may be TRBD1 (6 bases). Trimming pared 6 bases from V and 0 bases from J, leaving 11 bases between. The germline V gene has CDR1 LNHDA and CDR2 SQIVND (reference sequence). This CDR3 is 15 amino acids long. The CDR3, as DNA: TGTGCCAGTAGAGACAGGAGATCGAACACCGGGGAGCTGTTTTTT. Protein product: CASRDRRSNTGELFF.

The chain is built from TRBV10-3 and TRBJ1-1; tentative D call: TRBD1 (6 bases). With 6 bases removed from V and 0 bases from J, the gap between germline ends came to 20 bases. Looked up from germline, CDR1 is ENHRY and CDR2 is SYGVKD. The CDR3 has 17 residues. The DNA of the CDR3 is TGTGCCATCAGATCGCGAGACAGGAGCGCTATGAACACTGAAGCTTTCTTT. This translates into CAIRSRDRSAMNTEAFF.

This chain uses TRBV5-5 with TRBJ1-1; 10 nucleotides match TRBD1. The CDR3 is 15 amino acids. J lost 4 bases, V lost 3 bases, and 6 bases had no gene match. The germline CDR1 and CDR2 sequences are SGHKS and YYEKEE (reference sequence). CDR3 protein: CASSSGQGGVTEAFF. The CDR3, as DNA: TGTGCCAGCAGCTCCGGACAGGGGGGCGTCACTGAAGCTTTCTTT.

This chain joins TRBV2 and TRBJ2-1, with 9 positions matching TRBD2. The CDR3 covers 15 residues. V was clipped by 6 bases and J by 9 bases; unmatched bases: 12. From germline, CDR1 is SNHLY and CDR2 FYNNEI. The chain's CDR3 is CASRYDLAGESEQFF. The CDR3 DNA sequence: TGTGCCAGCAGATACGACTTAGCGGGGGAGAGTGAGCAGTTCTTC.

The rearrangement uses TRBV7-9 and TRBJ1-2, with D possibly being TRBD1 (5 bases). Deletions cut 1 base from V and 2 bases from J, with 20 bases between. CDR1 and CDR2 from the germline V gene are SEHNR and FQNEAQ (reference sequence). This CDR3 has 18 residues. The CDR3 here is CASSLVETGGSANYGYTF. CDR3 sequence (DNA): TGTGCCAGCAGCTTAGTTGAGACGGGGGGATCGGCGAACTATGGCTACACCTTC.

The chain's CDR3 is CASSLGTGTGYGYTF. CDR3 DNA: TGCGCCAGCAGCTTGGGGACCGGGACAGGGTATGGCTACACCTTC. The J gene is TRBJ1-2, the V gene TRBV5-1, with 9 bases identical to TRBD1. The V and J ends lost 0 bases and 5 bases, in that order; junction bases with no gene match: 5. This CDR3 comprises 15 residues. CDR1 is SGHRS, CDR2 YFSETQ, per germline.

The CDR3 loop reads CASSQGHSTDTQYF. The DNA for the CDR3 is TGTGCCAGCAGCCAAGGACATAGCACAGATACGCAGTATTTT. This chain connects TRBV7-2 to TRBJ2-3; possibly TRBD1 for D (5 bases). Trimming pared 5 bases from V and 0 bases from J, leaving 9 bases between. Looked up from germline, CDR1 is SGHTA and CDR2 is FQGNSA. The CDR3 runs to 14 residues.

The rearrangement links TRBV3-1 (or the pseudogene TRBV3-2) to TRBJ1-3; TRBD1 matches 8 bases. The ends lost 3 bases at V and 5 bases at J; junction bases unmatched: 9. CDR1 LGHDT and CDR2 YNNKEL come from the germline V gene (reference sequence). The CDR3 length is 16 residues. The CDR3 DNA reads TGTGCCAGCAGCCACATGGGACAGGCGGTTAGAAACACCATATATTTT. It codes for CASSHMGQAVRNTIYF.

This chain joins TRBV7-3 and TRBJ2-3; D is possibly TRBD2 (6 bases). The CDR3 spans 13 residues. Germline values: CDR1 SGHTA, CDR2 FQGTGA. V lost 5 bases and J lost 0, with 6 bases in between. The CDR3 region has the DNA TGTGCCAGCAGCGGGACTAGCACAGATACGCAGTATTTT. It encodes CASSGTSTDTQYF. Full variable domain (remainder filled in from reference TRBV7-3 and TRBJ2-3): GAGVSQTPSNKVTEKGKYVELRCDPISGHTALYWYRQSLGQGPEFLIYFQGTGAADDSGLPNDRFFAVRPEGSVSTLKIQRTERGDSAVYLCASSGTSTDTQYFGPGTRLTVL.

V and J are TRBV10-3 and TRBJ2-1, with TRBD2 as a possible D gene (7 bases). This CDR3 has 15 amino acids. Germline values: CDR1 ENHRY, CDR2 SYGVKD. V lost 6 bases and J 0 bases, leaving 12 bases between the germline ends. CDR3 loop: CAISGGGSSYNEQFF. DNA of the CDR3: TGTGCCATCAGCGGGGGCGGGAGCTCCTACAATGAGCAGTTCTTC.